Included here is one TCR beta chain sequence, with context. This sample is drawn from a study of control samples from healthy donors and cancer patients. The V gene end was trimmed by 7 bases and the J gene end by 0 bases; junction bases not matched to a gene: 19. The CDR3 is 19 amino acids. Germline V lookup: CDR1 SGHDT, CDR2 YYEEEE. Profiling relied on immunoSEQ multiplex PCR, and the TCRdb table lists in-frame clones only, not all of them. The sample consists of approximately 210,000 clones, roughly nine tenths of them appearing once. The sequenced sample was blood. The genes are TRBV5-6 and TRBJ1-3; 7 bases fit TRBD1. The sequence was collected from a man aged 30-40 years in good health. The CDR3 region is CASLSINLDRVGSGNTIYF. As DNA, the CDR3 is TGTGCCAGCCTATCCATTAACCTAGACAGGGTCGGCTCTGGAAACACCATATATTTT.